This TCR beta chain originates from a study of blood T cell repertoires in COVID-19. The CDR3 has 16 amino acids. Germline assignment: CDR1 MNHEY and CDR2 SVGAGI. Trimming took 3 bases from V and 0 from J, leaving 12 bases between them. Libraries were prepared by immunoSEQ multiplex PCR; TCRdb keeps only in-frame clonotypes and omits some of them. The sample yields around 700,000 clones, 75% to 90% seen once. The sequence was obtained from a woman aged 18-29 years with acute or convalescent COVID-19. The sequenced material came from peripheral blood. The chain joins TRBV6-5 to TRBJ1-3; D is perhaps TRBD1 (5 bases). CDR3 sequence reads: CASSYSRGTSGNTIYF. As DNA, the CDR3 is TGTGCCAGCAGTTATTCTAGGGGTACCTCTGGAAACACCATATATTTT.